This T cell receptor beta chain was recovered during a study of cytomegalovirus exposure and HLA in healthy donors. Study at large: Among around 400 genotyped donors, about 83% fell in the Caucasian-associated ancestry cluster. Study results and caveats: Association of under 20,000 TCR beta sequences with HLA alleles was found at 0.05 false discovery rate in a later analysis. A classifier reportedly called cytomegalovirus status with high sensitivity and specificity.

The primer mix had 60 Vbeta and 13 Jbeta primers. Method: immunoSEQ multiplex PCR; TCRdb's copy keeps in-frame clones and lacks some. The table shows 140,000 to 150,000 clones, with 65% to 80% occurring only once. Regarding this clone: Its antigen remains unknown.

CDR3 length: 16 amino acids. Trimming took off 0 bases at V and 1 base at J, with 15 bases between the two ends. The V gene's germline CDR1 is GTSNPN and CDR2 SVGIG (reference sequence). The sequencing sample was made of PBMCs. V is TRBV30 and J is TRBJ1-1; the D gene is possibly TRBD1 (5 bases). The TCR was taken from a woman in her forties in good health and CMV-seronegative. CDR3 in amino acids: CAWSVLGGRWNTEAFF. The CDR3 DNA is TGTGCCTGGAGTGTCCTCGGGGGTAGATGGAACACTGAAGCTTTCTTT.